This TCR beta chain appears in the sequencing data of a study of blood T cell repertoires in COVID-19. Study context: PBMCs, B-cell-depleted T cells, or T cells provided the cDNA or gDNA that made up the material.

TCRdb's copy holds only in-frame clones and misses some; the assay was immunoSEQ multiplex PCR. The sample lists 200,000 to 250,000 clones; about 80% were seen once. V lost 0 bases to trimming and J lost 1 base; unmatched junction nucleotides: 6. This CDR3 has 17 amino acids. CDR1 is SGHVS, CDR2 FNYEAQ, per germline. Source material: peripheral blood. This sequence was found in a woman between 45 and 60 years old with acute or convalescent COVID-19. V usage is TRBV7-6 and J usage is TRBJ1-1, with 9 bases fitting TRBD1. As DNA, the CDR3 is TGTGCCAGCAGCTTAGCCCCGGGACAGGGACCGAACACTGAAGCTTTCTTT. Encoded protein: CASSLAPGQGPNTEAFF.